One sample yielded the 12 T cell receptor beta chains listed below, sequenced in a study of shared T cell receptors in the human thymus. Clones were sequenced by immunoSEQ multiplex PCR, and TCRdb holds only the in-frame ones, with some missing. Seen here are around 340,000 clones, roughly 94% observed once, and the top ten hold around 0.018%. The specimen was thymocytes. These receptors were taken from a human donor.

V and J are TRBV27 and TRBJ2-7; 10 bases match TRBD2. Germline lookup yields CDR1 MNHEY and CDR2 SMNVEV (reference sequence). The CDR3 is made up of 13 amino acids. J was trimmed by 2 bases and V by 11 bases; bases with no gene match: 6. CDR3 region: CAAGTSETYEQYF. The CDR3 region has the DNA TGTGCCGCAGGGACTAGCGAGACCTACGAGCAGTACTTC.

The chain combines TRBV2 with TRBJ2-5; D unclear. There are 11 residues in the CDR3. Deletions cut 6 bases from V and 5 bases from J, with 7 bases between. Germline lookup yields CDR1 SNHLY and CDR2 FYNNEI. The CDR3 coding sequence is TGTGCCAGCAGGCAGAGGGAGACCCAGTACTTC. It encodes CASRQRETQYF.

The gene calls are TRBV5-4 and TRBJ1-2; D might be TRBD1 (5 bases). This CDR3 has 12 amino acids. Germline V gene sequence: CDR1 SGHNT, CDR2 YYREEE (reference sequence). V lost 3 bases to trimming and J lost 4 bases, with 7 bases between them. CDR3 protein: CASSSTVYGYTF. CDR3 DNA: TGTGCCAGCAGCTCGACAGTCTATGGCTACACCTTC.

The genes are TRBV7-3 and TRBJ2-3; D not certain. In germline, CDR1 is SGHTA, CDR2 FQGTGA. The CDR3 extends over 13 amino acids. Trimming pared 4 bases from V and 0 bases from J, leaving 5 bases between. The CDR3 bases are TGTGCCAGCAGCTCCGCTAGCACAGATACGCAGTATTTT. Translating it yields CASSSASTDTQYF.

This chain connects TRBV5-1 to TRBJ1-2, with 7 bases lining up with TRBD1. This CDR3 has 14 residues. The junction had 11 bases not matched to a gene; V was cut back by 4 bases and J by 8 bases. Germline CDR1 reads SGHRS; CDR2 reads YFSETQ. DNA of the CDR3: TGCGCCAGCAGCATCCGCGACAGGGCATTGGGCTACACCTTC. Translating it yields CASSIRDRALGYTF.

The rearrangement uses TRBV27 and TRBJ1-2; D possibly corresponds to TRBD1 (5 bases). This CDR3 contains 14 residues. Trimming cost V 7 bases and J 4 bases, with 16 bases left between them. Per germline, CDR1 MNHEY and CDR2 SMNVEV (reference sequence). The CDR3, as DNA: TGTGCCAGCATAGGTCCAGGGCCTTTCTATGGCTACACCTTC. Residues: CASIGPGPFYGYTF.

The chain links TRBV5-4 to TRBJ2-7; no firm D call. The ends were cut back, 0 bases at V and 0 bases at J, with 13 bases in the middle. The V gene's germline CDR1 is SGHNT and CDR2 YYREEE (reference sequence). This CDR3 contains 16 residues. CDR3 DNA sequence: TGTGCCAGCAGCTTGGGCACGGGCCCGAGCTCCTACGAGCAGTACTTC. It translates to CASSLGTGPSSYEQYF.

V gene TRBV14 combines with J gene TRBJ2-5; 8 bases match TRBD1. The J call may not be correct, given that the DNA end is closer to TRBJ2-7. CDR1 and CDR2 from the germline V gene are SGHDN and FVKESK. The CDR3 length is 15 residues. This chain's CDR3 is CASSLRRGQYYEQYF. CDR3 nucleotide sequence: TGTGCCAGCAGCCTCCGCAGGGGGCAATACTACGAGCAGTACTTC.

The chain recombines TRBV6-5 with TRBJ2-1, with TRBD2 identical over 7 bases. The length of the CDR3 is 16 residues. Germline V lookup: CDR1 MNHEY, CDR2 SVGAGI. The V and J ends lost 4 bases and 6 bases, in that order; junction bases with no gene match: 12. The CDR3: CASSSTSGIGGNEQFF. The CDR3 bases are TGTGCCAGCAGTTCAACCAGCGGGATTGGGGGCAATGAGCAGTTCTTC.

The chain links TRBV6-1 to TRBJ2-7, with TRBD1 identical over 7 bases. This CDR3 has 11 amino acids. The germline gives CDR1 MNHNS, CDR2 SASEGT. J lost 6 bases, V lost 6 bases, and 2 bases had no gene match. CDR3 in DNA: TGTGCCAGCAGAACAGGGGCCGAGCAGTACTTC. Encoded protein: CASRTGAEQYF.

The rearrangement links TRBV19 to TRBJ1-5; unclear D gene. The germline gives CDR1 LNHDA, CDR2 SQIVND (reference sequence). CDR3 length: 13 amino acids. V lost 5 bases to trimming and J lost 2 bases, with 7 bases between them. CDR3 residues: CASSGPGNQPQHF. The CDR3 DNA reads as TGTGCCAGTAGTGGTCCGGGCAATCAGCCCCAGCATTTT.

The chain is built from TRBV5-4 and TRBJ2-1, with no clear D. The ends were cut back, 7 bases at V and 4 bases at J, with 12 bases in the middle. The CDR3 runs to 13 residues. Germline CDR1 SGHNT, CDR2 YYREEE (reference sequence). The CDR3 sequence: CASSGQSYNEQFF. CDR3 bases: TGTGCCAGCTCCGGGCAGAGTTACAATGAGCAGTTCTTC.